This T cell receptor beta chain was profiled in a study of blood T cells in healthy people across ages. PCR was performed a second time for 7 to 11 cycles using a sample-barcoded 5' primer and a J-beta primer mix. TCRdb independently ran MiXCR on the 5' RACE reads; one entry per CDR3 protein. The sample has under 950,000 distinct CDR3 sequences; about a fifth are singletons. This CDR3 contains 13 residues. Trimming stripped 3 bases from V and 2 bases from J, with 11 bases between. The germline CDR1 and CDR2 sequences are DFQATT and SNEGSKA (reference sequence). This clonotype was detected only a few times.

The source material was blood. The TCR sequence derives from a man aged 70-80 years in good health. The chain carries TRBV20-1 and TRBJ2-7; D possibly corresponds to TRBD2 (6 bases). Written as DNA, the CDR3 is TGCAGTGCTAGCGGAGGGGCTGCCTACGAGCAGTACGTC. It specifies CSASGGAAYEQYV.